The rows below give T cell receptor beta chains drawn from one sample of a study of sequential checkpoint blockade in melanoma. Here immunoSEQ multiplex PCR was the method, and the copy in TCRdb shows in-frame clones only, minus some. The sample carries 9,500 to 15,000 clones, roughly 24% recorded once. The input for sequencing was tumor tissue (inferred from file names), taken from a patient given nivolumab and ipilimumab in sequence. Receptor source: a human donor with melanoma. Each CDR3 is given without its conserved first and last residue. A clone size is listed for some rows: how often the clone was seen (once, few, many), or a class if it is expanded.

size: .; V: TRBV11-3; J: TRBJ1-6; CDR3: ASSGDSYNSPLH
size: .; V: TRBV5-1; J: TRBJ1-1; CDR3: ASSLSWGETEAF
size: .; V: TRBV19; J: TRBJ1-6; CDR3: ASRSGGSNSPLH
size: .; V: TRBV11-3; J: TRBJ2-1; CDR3: ASSLVARARERGAVGEQF
size: few; V: TRBV6-8; J: TRBJ2-5; CDR3: ASSYDHPGRNWQETQY
size: few; V: TRBV18; J: TRBJ2-6; CDR3: ASSATGSGANVLT
size: few; V: TRBV4-1; J: TRBJ1-2; CDR3: ASSQAAPTNYGYT
size: once; V: TRBV5-1; J: TRBJ2-3; CDR3: ASSLRGPTDTQY
size: .; V: TRBV6-8; J: TRBJ2-1; CDR3: ASSALEGSYNEQF
size: many; V: TRBV6-8; J: TRBJ1-3; CDR3: ASSYSGGRNTIY
size: .; V: TRBV15; J: TRBJ2-5; CDR3: ATSRDRAAETQY
size: medium-sized; V: TRBV5-1; J: TRBJ1-6; CDR3: ASSLGQGDSPLH
size: few; V: TRBV10-3; J: TRBJ2-3; CDR3: ASGMLAGGSDTQY
size: many; V: TRBV11-3; J: TRBJ2-7; CDR3: ASSRTSGGAHEQY
size: few; V: TRBV5-1; J: TRBJ2-3; CDR3: ASSKLVSTDTQY
size: few; V: TRBV10-3; J: TRBJ2-1; CDR3: ASGGVGPPYNEQF
size: many; V: TRBV23-1; J: TRBJ2-3; CDR3: ASSQRTGSDTQY
size: few; V: TRBV28; J: TRBJ2-5; CDR3: ASSFDPRAETQY
size: .; V: TRBV15; J: TRBJ2-1; CDR3: ATSRDLGTGGYNEQF
size: few; V: TRBV19; J: TRBJ2-6; CDR3: ASSIGTTRGANVLT
size: .; V: TRBV18; J: TRBJ1-6; CDR3: ASSPLRRSPLH
size: .; V: TRBV19; J: TRBJ1-1; CDR3: ASSIVSAGNTEAF
size: few; V: TRBV11-3; J: TRBJ2-3; CDR3: ASSWELAGGADTQY
size: many; V: TRBV9; J: TRBJ2-1; CDR3: ASSNRDNYNEQF
size: few; V: TRBV6-8; J: TRBJ2-2; CDR3: ASLLSRTSGGVGTGELF
size: few; V: TRBV11-3; J: TRBJ1-2; CDR3: ASSLPGPADGYT
size: few; V: TRBV11-3; J: TRBJ1-6; CDR3: ASRGGQGVSPLH
size: few; V: TRBV28; J: TRBJ1-4; CDR3: ASSLRRGSTNEKLF
size: .; V: TRBV5-1; J: TRBJ2-2; CDR3: ASSLHRGTGELF
size: .; V: TRBV18; J: TRBJ2-1; CDR3: ASSRDRGPYNEQF
size: few; V: TRBV9; J: TRBJ2-2; CDR3: ASIAEGGNTGELF
size: .; V: TRBV7-1; J: TRBJ1-2; CDR3: ASSLGRQGAHGYT
size: .; V: TRBV10-2; J: TRBJ1-2; CDR3: ASTPDRYKYNYGYT
size: .; V: TRBV6-8; J: TRBJ2-1; CDR3: ASSLGYDFRNEQF
size: .; V: TRBV18; J: TRBJ2-3; CDR3: ASSLSTGIGTDTQY
size: .; V: TRBV6-7; J: TRBJ2-1; CDR3: AAYGDRGPGEQF
size: many; V: TRBV6-8; J: TRBJ1-1; CDR3: ASSQTGYTEAF
size: large; V: TRBV12-2; J: TRBJ2-7; CDR3: AISLSRGISYEQY
size: .; V: TRBV29-1; J: TRBJ2-3; CDR3: SVDGRGKGTDTQY
size: .; V: TRBV28; J: TRBJ1-6; CDR3: ASSIGTAPYNSPLH
size: few; V: TRBV23-1; J: TRBJ2-1; CDR3: ASSLAGYNEQF
size: few; V: TRBV9; J: TRBJ2-5; CDR3: ASSEGLAKYQETQY
size: .; V: TRBV9; J: TRBJ2-1; CDR3: ASSDRATYNEQF
size: .; V: TRBV19; J: TRBJ2-1; CDR3: ASTLMLGVRNEQF
size: many; V: TRBV2; J: TRBJ2-5; CDR3: ASSAGLAGAGSTQY
size: .; V: TRBV10-1; J: TRBJ2-7; CDR3: ASSEDGDPYEQY
size: .; V: TRBV18; J: TRBJ2-1; CDR3: ASSPSHRGRIDEQF
size: large; V: TRBV23-1; J: TRBJ2-1; CDR3: ASSQEGQGDKF
size: .; V: TRBV29-1; J: TRBJ1-6; CDR3: SAGREGSPLH
size: .; V: TRBV14; J: TRBJ2-1; CDR3: ASSPSGGSHNEQF